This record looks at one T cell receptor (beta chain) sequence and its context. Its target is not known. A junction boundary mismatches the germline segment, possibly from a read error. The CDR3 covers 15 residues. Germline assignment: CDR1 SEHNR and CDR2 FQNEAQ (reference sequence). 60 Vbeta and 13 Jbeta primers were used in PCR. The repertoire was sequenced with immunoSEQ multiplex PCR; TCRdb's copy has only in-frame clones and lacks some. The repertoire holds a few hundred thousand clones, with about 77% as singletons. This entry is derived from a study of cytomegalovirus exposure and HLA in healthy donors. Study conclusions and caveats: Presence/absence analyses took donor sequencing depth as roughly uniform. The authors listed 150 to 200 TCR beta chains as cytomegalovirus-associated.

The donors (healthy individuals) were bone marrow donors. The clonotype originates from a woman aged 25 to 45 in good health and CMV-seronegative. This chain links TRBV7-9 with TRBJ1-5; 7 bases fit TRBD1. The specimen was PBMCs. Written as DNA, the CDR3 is TGTTCCAGCAGCTTACAGGGGATTGAGAATCAGCCCCAGCATTTT. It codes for CSSSLQGIENQPQHF.